The following is a TCR beta chain sequence with its context. Its antigen is unknown. CDR3 length equals 12 residues. Germline V CDR1 and CDR2: MDHEN, SYDVKM. V lost 7 bases to trimming and J lost 6 bases, with 12 bases between them. This entry comes from a study of cytotoxic CD8 clonotypes in ibrutinib-treated CLL. Notes on the study in general: The study found baseline clonality above age-matched healthy donors, tracking circulating CD8+ T-cell counts.

Assay used: immunoSEQ multiplex PCR; TCRdb lists only in-frame clones, some missing. The sample contains tens of thousands of clones, 60% to 80% of which appear only once. This receptor was taken from a human donor with chronic lymphocytic leukemia. The source was PBMCs, collected after 12 months of ibrutinib treatment. The chain uses TRBV28 and TRBJ1-1; D uncertain. CDR3 coding DNA: TGTGCCAGCACCGCGCGAGAGGCTGAAGCTTTCTTT. Translation gives CASTAREAEAFF. Based on the CDR3 plus reference TRBV28 and TRBJ1-1, the full variable domain is DVKVTQSSRYLVKRTGEKVFLECVQDMDHENMFWYRQDPGLGLRLIYFSYDVKMKEKGDIPEGYSVSREKKERFSLILESASTNQTSMYLCASTAREAEAFFGQGTRLTVV.